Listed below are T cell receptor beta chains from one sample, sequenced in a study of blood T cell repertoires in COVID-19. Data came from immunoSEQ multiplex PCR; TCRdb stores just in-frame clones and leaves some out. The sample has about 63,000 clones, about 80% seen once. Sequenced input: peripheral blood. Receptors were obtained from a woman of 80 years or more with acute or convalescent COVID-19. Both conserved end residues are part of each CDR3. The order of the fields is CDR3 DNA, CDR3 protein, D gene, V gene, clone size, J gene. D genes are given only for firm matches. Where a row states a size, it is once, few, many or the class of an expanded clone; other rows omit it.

CDR3 DNA: TGTGCCAGCAGTCGAGCAGGGGATGCCTACGAGCAGTACTTC
CDR3 protein: CASSRAGDAYEQYF
D gene: -
V gene: TRBV27
clone size: -
J gene: TRBJ2-7

CDR3 DNA: TGCGCCAGCAGCCAAGATCCAGGCCCAAATGAAAAACTGTTTTTT
CDR3 protein: CASSQDPGPNEKLFF
D gene: -
V gene: TRBV4-1
clone size: -
J gene: TRBJ1-4

CDR3 DNA: TGCGCCAGCAGCTTGGGGGGACAGGGAGGGACCGGCAATCAGCCCCAGCATTTT
CDR3 protein: CASSLGGQGGTGNQPQHF
D gene: TRBD1
V gene: TRBV5-1
clone size: -
J gene: TRBJ1-5

CDR3 DNA: TGTGCCAGCAGCGAGGGACAGGAGGGGTCCTACGAGCAGTACTTC
CDR3 protein: CASSEGQEGSYEQYF
D gene: TRBD1
V gene: TRBV9
clone size: few
J gene: TRBJ2-7

CDR3 DNA: TGTGCCAGCAGCTTAATAAGTCCCACTAGCGGGAGGGCCGGAAGTGAGCAGTTCTTC
CDR3 protein: CASSLISPTSGRAGSEQFF
D gene: TRBD2
V gene: TRBV7-3
clone size: -
J gene: TRBJ2-1

CDR3 DNA: TGTGCCAGCAGTGTGGCGGGCACGCAGTATTTT
CDR3 protein: CASSVAGTQYF
D gene: -
V gene: TRBV2
clone size: -
J gene: TRBJ2-3

CDR3 DNA: TGCGCCAGCAGCTCAGAGACTAGTTCCGTCTCAGATACGCAGTATTTT
CDR3 protein: CASSSETSSVSDTQYF
D gene: -
V gene: TRBV5-1
clone size: -
J gene: TRBJ2-3

CDR3 DNA: TGCGCCAGCAGCCCGACAGGGTCCAATGAGCAGTTCTTC
CDR3 protein: CASSPTGSNEQFF
D gene: TRBD1
V gene: TRBV5-1
clone size: -
J gene: TRBJ2-1

CDR3 DNA: TGTGCCAGCAGCTTATCGGCTAGCGGGGGGGTCAGCACAGATACGCAGTATTTT
CDR3 protein: CASSLSASGGVSTDTQYF
D gene: TRBD2
V gene: TRBV7-2
clone size: -
J gene: TRBJ2-3

CDR3 DNA: TGTGCCAGCAGCAGGGGTGGCGGGGAGCTGTTTTTT
CDR3 protein: CASSRGGGELFF
D gene: -
V gene: TRBV2
clone size: -
J gene: TRBJ2-2